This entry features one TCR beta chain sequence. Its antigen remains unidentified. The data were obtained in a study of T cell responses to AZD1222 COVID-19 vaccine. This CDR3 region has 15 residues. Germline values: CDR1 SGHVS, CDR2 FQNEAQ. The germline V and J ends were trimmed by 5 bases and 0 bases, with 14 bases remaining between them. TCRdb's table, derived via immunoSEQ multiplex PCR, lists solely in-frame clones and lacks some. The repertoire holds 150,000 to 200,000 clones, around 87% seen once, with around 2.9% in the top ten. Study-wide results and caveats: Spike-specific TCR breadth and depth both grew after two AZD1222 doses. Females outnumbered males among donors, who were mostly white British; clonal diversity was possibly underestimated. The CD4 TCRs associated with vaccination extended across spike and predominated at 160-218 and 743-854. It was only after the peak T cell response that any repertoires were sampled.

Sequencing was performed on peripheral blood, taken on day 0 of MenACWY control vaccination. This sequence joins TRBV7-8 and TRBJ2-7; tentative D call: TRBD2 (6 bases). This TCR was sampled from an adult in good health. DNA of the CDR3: TGTGCCAGCAGCCCGCTAGCGCGAAGCTCCTACGAGCAGTACTTC. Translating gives CASSPLARSSYEQYF.